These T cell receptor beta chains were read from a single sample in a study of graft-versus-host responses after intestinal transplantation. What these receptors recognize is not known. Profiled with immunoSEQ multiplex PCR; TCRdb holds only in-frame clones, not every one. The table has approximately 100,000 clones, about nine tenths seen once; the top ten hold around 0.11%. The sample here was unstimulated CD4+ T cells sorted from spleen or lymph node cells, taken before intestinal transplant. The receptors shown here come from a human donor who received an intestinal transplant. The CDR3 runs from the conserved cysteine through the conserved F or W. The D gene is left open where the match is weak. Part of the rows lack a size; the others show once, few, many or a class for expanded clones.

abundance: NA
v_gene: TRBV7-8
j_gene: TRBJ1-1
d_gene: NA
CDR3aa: CASSPFTGYTEAFF
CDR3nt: TGTGCCAGCAGCCCATTTACAGGGTACACTGAAGCTTTCTTT

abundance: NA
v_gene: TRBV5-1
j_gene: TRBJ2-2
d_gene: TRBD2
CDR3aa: CASSPTTSGYTGELFF
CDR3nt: TGCGCCAGCAGCCCAACGACTAGCGGCTACACCGGGGAGCTGTTTTTT

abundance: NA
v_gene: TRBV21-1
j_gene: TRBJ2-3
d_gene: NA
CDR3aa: CASSKVGDSSTDTQYF
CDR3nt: TGTGCCAGCAGCAAAGTTGGGGACTCTAGCACAGATACGCAGTATTTT

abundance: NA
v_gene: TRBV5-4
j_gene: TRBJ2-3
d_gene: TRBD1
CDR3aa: CASSSGTGGDTQYF
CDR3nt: TGTGCCAGCAGCTCCGGGACAGGGGGGGATACGCAGTATTTT

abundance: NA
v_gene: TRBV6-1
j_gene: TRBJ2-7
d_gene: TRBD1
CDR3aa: CASSEPGQALYEQYF
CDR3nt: TGTGCCAGCAGTGAACCGGGACAGGCCCTCTACGAGCAGTACTTC

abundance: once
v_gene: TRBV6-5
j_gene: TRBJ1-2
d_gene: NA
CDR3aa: CASSPSSNYGYTF
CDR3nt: TGTGCCAGCAGTCCCTCCTCTAACTATGGCTACACCTTC

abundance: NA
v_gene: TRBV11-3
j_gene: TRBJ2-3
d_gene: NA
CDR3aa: CASSLGPLGGTDTQYF
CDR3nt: TGTGCCAGCAGCTTAGGGCCCCTAGGAGGAACAGATACGCAGTATTTT

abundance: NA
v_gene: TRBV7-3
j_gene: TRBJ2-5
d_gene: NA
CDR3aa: CASSPSLGGTQYF
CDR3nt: TGTGCCAGCAGCCCCTCACTGGGGGGGACCCAGTACTTC

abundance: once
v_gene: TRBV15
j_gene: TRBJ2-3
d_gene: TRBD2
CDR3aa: CATSRLVLAVPDTQYF
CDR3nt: TGTGCCACCAGCAGACTGGTTCTAGCGGTGCCAGATACGCAGTATTTT

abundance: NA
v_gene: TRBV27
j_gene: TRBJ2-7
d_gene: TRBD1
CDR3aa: CASSSGQGAREQYF
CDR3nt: TGTGCCAGCAGTTCCGGCCAGGGGGCTAGAGAGCAGTACTTC

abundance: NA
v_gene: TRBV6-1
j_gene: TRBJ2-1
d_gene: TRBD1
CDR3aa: CASRTGLYNEQFF
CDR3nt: TGTGCCAGTCGGACAGGGCTATACAATGAGCAGTTCTTC

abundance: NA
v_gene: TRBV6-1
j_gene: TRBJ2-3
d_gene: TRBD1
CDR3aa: CASSDRGLADTQYF
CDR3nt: TGTGCCAGCAGTGACAGGGGGCTCGCAGATACGCAGTATTTT

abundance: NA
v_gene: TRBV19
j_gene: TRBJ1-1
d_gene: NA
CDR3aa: CASSPGGGRDTEAFF
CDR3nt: TGTGCCAGTAGTCCTGGGGGCGGCAGGGACACTGAAGCTTTCTTT

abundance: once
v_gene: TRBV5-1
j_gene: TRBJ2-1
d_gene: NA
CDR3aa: CASSLGAGYNEQFF
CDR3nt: TGCGCCAGCAGCTTGGGGGCGGGTTACAATGAGCAGTTCTTC

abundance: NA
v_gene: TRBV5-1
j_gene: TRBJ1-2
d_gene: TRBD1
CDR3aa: CASSPRTGPQKGYTF
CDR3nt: TGCGCCAGCAGCCCCCGGACAGGGCCTCAAAAGGGCTACACCTTC

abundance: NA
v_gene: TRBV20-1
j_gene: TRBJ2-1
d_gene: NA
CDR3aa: CSAGPYNEQFF
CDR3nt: TGCAGTGCTGGGCCCTACAATGAGCAGTTCTTC

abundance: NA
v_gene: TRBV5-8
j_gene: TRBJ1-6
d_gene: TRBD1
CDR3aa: CASSLVAGGLNSPLHF
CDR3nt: TGTGCCAGCAGCTTGGTTGCAGGGGGGTTAAATTCACCCCTCCACTTT

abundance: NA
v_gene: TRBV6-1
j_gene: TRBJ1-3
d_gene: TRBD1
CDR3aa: CASRQSGGSGNTIYF
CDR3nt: TGTGCCAGCAGGCAGTCAGGGGGCAGCGGAAACACCATATATTTT

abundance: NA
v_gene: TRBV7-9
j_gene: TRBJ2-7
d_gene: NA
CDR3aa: CASSLGGGYEQYF
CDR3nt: TGTGCCAGCAGCTTGGGAGGGGGCTACGAGCAGTACTTC

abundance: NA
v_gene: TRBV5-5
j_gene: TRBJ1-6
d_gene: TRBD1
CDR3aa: CASSQGTVPNSPLHF
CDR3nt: TGTGCCAGCAGCCAGGGGACAGTCCCCAATTCACCCCTCCACTTT

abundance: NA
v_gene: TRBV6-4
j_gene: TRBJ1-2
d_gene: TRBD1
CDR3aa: CASSVGTGNYGYTF
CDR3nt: TGTGCCAGCAGTGTCGGGACAGGGAACTATGGCTACACCTTC

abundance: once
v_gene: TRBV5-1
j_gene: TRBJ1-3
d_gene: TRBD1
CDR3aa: CASSLEGQGSGNTIYF
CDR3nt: TGCGCCAGCAGCTTGGAAGGACAGGGGTCTGGAAACACCATATATTTT

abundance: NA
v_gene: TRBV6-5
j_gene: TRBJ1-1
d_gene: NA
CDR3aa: CASSFSTTNTEAFF
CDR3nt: TGTGCCAGCAGTTTCTCGACAACAAACACTGAAGCTTTCTTT

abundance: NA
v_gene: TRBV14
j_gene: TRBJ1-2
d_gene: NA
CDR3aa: CASSQDPGAGYGYTF
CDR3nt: TGTGCCAGCAGCCAAGACCCCGGAGCGGGGTATGGCTACACCTTC

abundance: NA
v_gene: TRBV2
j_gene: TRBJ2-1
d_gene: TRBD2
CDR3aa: CASSDTSGGQYNEQFF
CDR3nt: TGTGCCAGCAGTGACACTAGCGGGGGCCAGTACAATGAGCAGTTCTTC

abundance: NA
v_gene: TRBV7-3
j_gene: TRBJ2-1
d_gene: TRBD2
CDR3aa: CAGSASGAYNEQFF
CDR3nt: TGTGCCGGCAGCGCTAGCGGGGCCTACAATGAGCAGTTCTTC

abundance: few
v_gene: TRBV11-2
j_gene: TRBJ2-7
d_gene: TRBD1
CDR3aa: CATTGDGEQYF
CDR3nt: TGTGCCACGACAGGGGATGGTGAGCAGTACTTC

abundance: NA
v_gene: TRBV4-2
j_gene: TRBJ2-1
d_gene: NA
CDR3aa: CASSQVILGGGHNEQFF
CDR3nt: TGTGCCAGCAGCCAAGTAATCTTGGGGGGGGGCCACAATGAGCAGTTCTTC

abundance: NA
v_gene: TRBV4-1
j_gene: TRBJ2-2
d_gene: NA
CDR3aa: CASSQERPGLHPGELFF
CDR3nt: TGCGCCAGCAGCCAAGAAAGGCCAGGGTTGCATCCCGGGGAGCTGTTTTTT

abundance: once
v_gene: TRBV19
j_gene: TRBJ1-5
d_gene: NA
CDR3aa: CASSITSVHSNQPQHF
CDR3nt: TGTGCCAGTAGTATAACCTCGGTCCATAGCAATCAGCCCCAGCATTTT

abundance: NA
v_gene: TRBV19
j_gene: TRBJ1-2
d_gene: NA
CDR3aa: CASSKGGADRGYTF
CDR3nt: TGTGCCAGTAGTAAGGGAGGGGCCGACCGGGGCTACACCTTC

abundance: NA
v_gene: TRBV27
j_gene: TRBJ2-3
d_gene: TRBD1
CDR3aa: CASSLLGRQGTQYF
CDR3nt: TGTGCCAGCAGTTTATTGGGGAGACAGGGAACGCAGTATTTT

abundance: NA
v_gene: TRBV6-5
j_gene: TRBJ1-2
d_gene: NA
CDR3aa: CASNSLNRANYGYTF
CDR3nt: TGTGCCAGCAATTCCTTGAACAGGGCTAACTATGGCTACACCTTC

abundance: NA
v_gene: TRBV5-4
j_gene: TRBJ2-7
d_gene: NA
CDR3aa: CASSLGGYEQYF
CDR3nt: TGTGCCAGCAGCTTGGGAGGCTACGAGCAGTACTTC

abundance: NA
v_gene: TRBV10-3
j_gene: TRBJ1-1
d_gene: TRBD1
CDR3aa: CAISEDRGGDTEAFF
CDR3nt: TGTGCCATCAGTGAGGACAGGGGGGGGGACACTGAAGCTTTCTTT

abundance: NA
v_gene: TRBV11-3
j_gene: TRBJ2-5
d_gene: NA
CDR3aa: CASSLNRAETQYF
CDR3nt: TGTGCCAGCAGCCTGAACAGGGCGGAGACCCAGTACTTC

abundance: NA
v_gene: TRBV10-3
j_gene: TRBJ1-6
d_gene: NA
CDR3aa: CAISEFGGQNSPLHF
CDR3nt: TGTGCCATCAGTGAGTTCGGGGGGCAGAATTCACCCCTCCACTTT

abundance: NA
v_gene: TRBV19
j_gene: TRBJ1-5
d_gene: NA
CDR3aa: CASSNALGGDQPQHF
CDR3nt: TGTGCCAGTAGCAACGCCCTCGGGGGGGATCAGCCCCAGCATTTT

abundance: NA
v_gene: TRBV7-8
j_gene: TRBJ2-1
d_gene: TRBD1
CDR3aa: CASSSRQGYYNEQFF
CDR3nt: TGTGCCAGCAGCTCCCGACAGGGCTACTACAATGAGCAGTTCTTC

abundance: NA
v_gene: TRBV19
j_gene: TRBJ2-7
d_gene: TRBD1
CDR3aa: CARRGPGQGSTYEQYF
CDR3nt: TGTGCCAGAAGGGGACCTGGACAGGGGTCAACCTACGAGCAGTACTTC

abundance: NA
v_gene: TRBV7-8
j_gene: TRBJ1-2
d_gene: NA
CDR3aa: CASSLGGSGYGYTF
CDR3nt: TGTGCCAGCAGCTTAGGGGGTTCGGGGTATGGCTACACCTTC

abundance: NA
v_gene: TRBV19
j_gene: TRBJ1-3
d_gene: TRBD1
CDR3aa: CASRPVTGAGNTIYF
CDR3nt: TGTGCCAGTCGCCCGGTTACAGGGGCTGGAAACACCATATATTTT

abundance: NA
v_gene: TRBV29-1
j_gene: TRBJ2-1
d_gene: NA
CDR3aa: CSVDRQVDNEQFF
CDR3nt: TGCAGCGTTGACCGACAGGTGGACAATGAGCAGTTCTTC

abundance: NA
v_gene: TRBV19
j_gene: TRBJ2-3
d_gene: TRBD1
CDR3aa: CASRGQPTDTQYF
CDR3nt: TGTGCCAGTAGGGGACAGCCCACAGATACGCAGTATTTT

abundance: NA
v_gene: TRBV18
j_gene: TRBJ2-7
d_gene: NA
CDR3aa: CASSPPRGAYEQYF
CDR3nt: TGTGCCAGCTCACCACCGCGTGGAGCTTACGAGCAGTACTTC

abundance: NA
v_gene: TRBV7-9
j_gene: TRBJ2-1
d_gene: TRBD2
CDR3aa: CASSQTSGGSNEQFF
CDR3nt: TGTGCCAGCAGCCAGACTAGCGGGGGTTCCAATGAGCAGTTCTTC

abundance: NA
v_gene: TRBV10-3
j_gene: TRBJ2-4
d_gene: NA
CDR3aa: CAISEGGLAKNIQYF
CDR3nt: TGTGCCATCAGTGAGGGCGGACTAGCCAAAAACATTCAGTACTTC

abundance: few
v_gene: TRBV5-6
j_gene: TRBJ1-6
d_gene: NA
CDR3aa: CASSRKQGSNSPLHF
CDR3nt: TGTGCCAGCAGCCGGAAACAGGGTAGTAATTCACCCCTCCACTTT

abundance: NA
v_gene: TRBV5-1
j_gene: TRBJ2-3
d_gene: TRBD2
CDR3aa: CASSLAPSGVSDTQYF
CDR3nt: TGCGCCAGCAGCTTGGCGCCTAGCGGGGTGTCAGATACGCAGTATTTT

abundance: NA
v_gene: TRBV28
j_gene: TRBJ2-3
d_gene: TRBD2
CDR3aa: CASTSGGASLFSDTQYF
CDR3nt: TGTGCCAGCACTAGCGGGGGGGCCTCTTTATTTTCGGATACGCAGTATTTT

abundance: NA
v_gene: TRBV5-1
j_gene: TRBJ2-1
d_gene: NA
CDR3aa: CASSLGGGQSSYNEQFF
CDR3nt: TGCGCCAGCAGCTTGGGGGGCGGCCAGAGCTCCTACAATGAGCAGTTCTTC

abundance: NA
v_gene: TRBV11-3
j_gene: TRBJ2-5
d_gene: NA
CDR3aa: CASSLGGAETQYF
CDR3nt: TGTGCCAGCAGTCTGGGAGGTGCCGAGACCCAGTACTTC

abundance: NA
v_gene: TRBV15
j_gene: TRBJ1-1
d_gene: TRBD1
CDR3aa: CATSRTGTGPEAFF
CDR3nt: TGTGCCACCAGCAGGACCGGGACAGGTCCTGAAGCTTTCTTT

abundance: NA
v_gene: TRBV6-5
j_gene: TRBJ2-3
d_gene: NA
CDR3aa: CASMAGPSTDTQYF
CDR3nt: TGTGCCAGCATGGCGGGGCCAAGCACAGATACGCAGTATTTT

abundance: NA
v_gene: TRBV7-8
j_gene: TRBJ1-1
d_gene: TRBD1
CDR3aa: CASSYARTGVRGWAFF
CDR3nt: TGTGCCAGCAGCTACGCCCGAACAGGGGTACGGGGTTGGGCTTTCTTT

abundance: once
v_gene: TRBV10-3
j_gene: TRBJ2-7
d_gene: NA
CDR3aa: CAISDRGSYEQYF
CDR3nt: TGTGCCATCAGTGACAGGGGCTCCTACGAGCAGTACTTC

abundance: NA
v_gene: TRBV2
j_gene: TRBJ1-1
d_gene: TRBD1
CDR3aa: CASSVPKQGYWEAFF
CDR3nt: TGTGCCAGCAGTGTCCCAAAACAGGGGTATTGGGAAGCTTTCTTT

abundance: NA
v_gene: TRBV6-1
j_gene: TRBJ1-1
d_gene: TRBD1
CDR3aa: CASSGLGTGRSAFF
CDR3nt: TGTGCCAGCAGTGGATTGGGGACAGGGAGATCGGCTTTCTTT

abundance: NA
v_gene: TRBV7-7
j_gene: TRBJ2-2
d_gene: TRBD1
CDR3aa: CASSQGDRATGELFF
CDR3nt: TGTGCTAGCAGCCAGGGGGACAGAGCCACCGGGGAGCTGTTTTTT

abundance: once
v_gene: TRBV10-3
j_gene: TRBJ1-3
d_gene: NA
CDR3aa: CAIRNPQPSSGNTIYF
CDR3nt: TGTGCCATCAGAAACCCACAGCCCTCCTCTGGAAACACCATATATTTT